This passage covers 19 T cell receptor beta chains from one sample sequenced in a study of cytomegalovirus exposure and HLA in healthy donors (TCRdb year 2017). Libraries were built with the immunoSEQ multiplex PCR assay. For the multiplex PCR, a mixture combining 60 forward primers for TCR Vbeta segments and 13 reverse primers for TCR Jbeta segments was used. Not all clones reach the TCRdb copy of this immuneACCESS table, which keeps in-frame sequences only. Checked studies attribute under half of the gap to unresolved V genes and leave the rest unexplained. This sample holds 160,000 or so clones; roughly four fifths were observed only once. The ten largest clones add up to about 10% of the sample. Sequences were obtained from PBMCs. Receptors originate from a man in his forties or fifties in good health and CMV-seropositive.

The V gene is TRBV28, the J gene TRBJ2-3; D possibly corresponds to TRBD2 (6 bases). This CDR3 has 14 amino acids. Germline loops: CDR1 MDHEN, CDR2 SYDVKM. Trimming took off 5 bases at V and 0 bases at J, with 9 bases between the two ends. Here the CDR3 reads CASSLSGSTDTQYF. The CDR3, as DNA: TGTGCCAGCAGTCTCAGCGGGAGCACAGATACGCAGTATTTT.

This clone was recorded only once. The chain's CDR3 is CASSLVLNSNQPQHF. The CDR3 region has the DNA TGTGCCAGCAGCTTAGTGCTAAATAGCAATCAGCCCCAGCATTTT. The chain joins TRBV7-2 to TRBJ1-5; D remains ambiguous. CDR1 is SGHTA, CDR2 FQGNSA, per germline. Deletions cut 1 base from V and 0 bases from J, with 7 bases between. The CDR3 is made up of 15 amino acids.

The V and J genes are TRBV5-4 and TRBJ2-1; 8 positions agree with TRBD2. The CDR3 runs to 16 residues. V lost 0 bases to trimming and J lost 2 bases; unmatched junction nucleotides: 4. Germline CDR1 and CDR2: SGHNT and YYREEE (reference sequence). The CDR3 region has the DNA TGTGCCAGCAGCTTGGTACCGGGAGGGACCTACAATGAGCAGTTCTTC. Its translation is CASSLVPGGTYNEQFF.

The chain is built from TRBV5-1 and TRBJ2-1; 9 bases line up with TRBD1. The CDR3 is 15 amino acids. The trim removed 4 bases at V and 8 bases at J, leaving 10 bases unmatched. Germline assignment: CDR1 SGHRS and CDR2 YFSETQ. In nucleotides, the CDR3 is TGCGCCAGCAGCGCGACAGGGGGAACATCCGATGAGCAGTTCTTC. Amino acids: CASSATGGTSDEQFF.

The chain uses TRBV7-2 and TRBJ2-1, with 9 bases identical to TRBD2. The germline gives CDR1 SGHTA, CDR2 FQGNSA. The CDR3 contains 14 residues. V dropped 8 bases and J dropped 2; count of bases not matched to a gene: 4. The CDR3 region is CASRGGGAYNEQFF. CDR3 nucleotide sequence: TGTGCCAGCCGGGGCGGGGGGGCCTACAATGAGCAGTTCTTC.

The genes are TRBV10-3 and TRBJ2-1; D perhaps matches TRBD2 (6 bases). This CDR3 is 14 amino acids long. Germline V gene data show CDR1 as ENHRY and CDR2 as SYGVKD. The V end lost 7 bases, the J end lost 7 bases, and 17 bases lay between the germline ends. The CDR3, as DNA: TGTGCCATCATGCTCGGGAGCGGCGGGAATGAGCAGTTCTTC. Amino acids: CAIMLGSGGNEQFF.

The CDR3 region is CASSMGGLLYNGYTF. The CDR3 DNA reads TGTGCCAGTAGTATGGGCGGACTCCTTTACAATGGCTACACCTTC. This chain links TRBV19 with TRBJ1-2; D remains unclear. Trimming stripped 3 bases from V and 6 bases from J, with 17 bases between. From germline, CDR1 is LNHDA and CDR2 SQIVND (reference sequence). The CDR3 has 15 residues.

The chain combines TRBV18 with TRBJ2-1; tentative D call: TRBD1 (5 bases). This CDR3 is built from 13 residues. Germline CDR1 is KGHSH and CDR2 is LQKENI. The V end was cut by 3 bases, the J end by 7 bases, with 10 bases between. The CDR3 sequence is CASSPATGNEQFF. The CDR3 DNA reads TGTGCCAGCTCACCGGCAACAGGTAATGAGCAGTTCTTC. The entire variable domain, with the rest obtained from reference TRBV18 and TRBJ2-1, is as follows: NAGVMQNPRHLVRRRGQEARLRCSPMKGHSHVYWYRQLPEEGLKFMVYLQKENIIDESGMPKERFSAEFPKEGPSILRIQQVVRGDSAAYFCASSPATGNEQFFGPGTRLTVL.

The V gene is TRBV30, the J gene TRBJ2-3; D may be TRBD1 (7 bases). Germline V gene lookup returns CDR1 GTSNPN and CDR2 SVGIG (reference sequence). The CDR3 loop spans 13 amino acids. With 6 bases removed from V and 6 bases from J, the gap between germline ends came to 16 bases. CDR3 sequence reads: CACRARGRDTQYF. Here the CDR3 DNA reads TGTGCCTGCCGGGCCAGGGGGAGGGATACGCAGTATTTT.

This clone came up a few times. The chain joins TRBV6-5 to TRBJ2-7; 10 bases match TRBD2. Germline-derived CDR1 and CDR2 are MNHEY and SVGAGI. With V trimmed by 5 bases and J by 3 bases, 4 bases remained unmatched. The CDR3 runs to 14 residues. CDR3 protein: CASSPSGRIYEQYF. The CDR3, as DNA: TGTGCCAGCAGTCCTAGCGGGAGAATCTACGAGCAGTACTTC.

The rearrangement joins TRBV10-3 to TRBJ2-1; D is undetermined. This CDR3 spans 15 amino acids. CDR1 ENHRY and CDR2 SYGVKD come from the germline V gene. Trimming stripped 3 bases from V and 8 bases from J, with 17 bases between. In DNA form, the CDR3 reads TGTGCCATCAGTGATATAAGCTCCACCCGCGATGAGCAGTTCTTC. Amino acids: CAISDISSTRDEQFF.

V and J are TRBV19 and TRBJ1-2; 7 bases fit TRBD1. This CDR3 region has 13 residues. The germline V gene has CDR1 LNHDA and CDR2 SQIVND (reference sequence). The trim removed 9 bases at V and 1 base at J, leaving 5 bases unmatched. The CDR3 bases are TGTGCCAGCCTACAGGGGTATAACTATGGCTACACCTTC. The encoded protein is CASLQGYNYGYTF.

The chain recombines TRBV11-3 with TRBJ2-7; D may be TRBD1 (8 bases). CDR3 size: 15 residues. Trimming left V 6 bases short and J 0 bases short, with 15 bases between. Germline V gives CDR1 SGHNT, CDR2 YENEEA. CDR3 coding DNA: TGTGCCAGCAGTTATACAGGGGGGGCCTCCTACGAGCAGTACTTC. Translated, it gives CASSYTGGASYEQYF.

The chain has TRBV9 and TRBJ2-7, with TRBD1 matching over 8 bases. The CDR3 sequence is 15 residues long. CDR1 SGDLS and CDR2 YYNGEE come from the germline V gene. Trimming at V came to 3 bases and at J to 4 bases, leaving 9 bases not matched to a gene. CDR3 region: CASSAAGTGPYEQYF. CDR3 sequence (DNA): TGTGCCAGCAGCGCCGCCGGGACAGGCCCTTACGAGCAGTACTTC. The entire variable domain, with the rest obtained from reference TRBV9 and TRBJ2-7, is as follows: DSGVTQTPKHLITATGQRVTLRCSPRSGDLSVYWYQQSLDQGLQFLIQYYNGEERAKGNILERFSAQQFPDLHSELNLSSLELGDSALYFCASSAAGTGPYEQYFGPGTRLTVT.

V is TRBV6-5 and J is TRBJ1-5; no firm D call. The length of the CDR3 is 14 residues. Trimming took 5 bases from V and 3 from J, leaving 11 bases between them. Germline CDR1 is MNHEY and CDR2 is SVGAGI. This CDR3 reads CASSAGVNNQPQHF. The CDR3 coding sequence is TGTGCCAGCAGTGCCGGGGTTAACAATCAGCCCCAGCATTTT.

This chain links TRBV27 with TRBJ2-1; TRBD2 aligns across 12 bases. The germline V gene encodes CDR1 MNHEY and CDR2 SMNVEV (reference sequence). The ends lost 2 bases at V and 4 bases at J; junction bases unmatched: 6. This CDR3 has 17 amino acids. CDR3 region: CASSLPQTSGRYNEQFF. CDR3 nucleotides: TGTGCCAGCAGTTTACCCCAGACTAGCGGGAGATACAATGAGCAGTTCTTC.

V usage is TRBV7-3 and J usage is TRBJ2-6; 8 nucleotides agree with TRBD1. The V segment lost 5 bases and the J segment 2 bases; nucleotides outside the gene matches: 5. Germline V gene sequence: CDR1 SGHTA, CDR2 FQGTGA. CDR3 length equals 16 residues. Here the CDR3 DNA reads TGTGCCAGCAGCCTTATGGACAGGGCTGGGGCCAACGTCCTGACTTTC. Protein: CASSLMDRAGANVLTF.

This clone was detected only a few times. The chain recombines TRBV7-2 with TRBJ1-6; tentative D call: TRBD1 (6 bases). This CDR3 spans 13 amino acids. The ends were cut back, 5 bases at V and 12 bases at J, with 14 bases in the middle. The germline gives CDR1 SGHTA, CDR2 FQGNSA. The CDR3 region has the DNA TGTGCCAGCAGCAAAAGGGGGGGAGAACCCCTCCACTTT. Its translation is CASSKRGGEPLHF.

This chain joins TRBV28 and TRBJ2-7, with D possibly matching TRBD1 (5 bases). Germline CDR1 is MDHEN and CDR2 is SYDVKM. V was clipped by 3 bases and J by 9 bases, with 15 bases between them. The CDR3 has 13 amino acids. In DNA form, the CDR3 reads TGTGCCAGCAGTTTTCCTCTGGGGCGCGGGCAGTACTTC. Translation gives CASSFPLGRGQYF.